This T cell receptor beta chain derives from a study of T cells expressing NK-cell markers (TCRdb year 2020). Study-wide context: TCR beta-chain repertoires were profiled in sorted CD3+CD56+NKG2C+, CD3+CD56+NKG2C- and CD3+CD56-NKG2C+ T-cell subsets from fewer than 10 donors. Of the eight sequenced donors, seven were found to be HCMV-seropositive and one was found to be HCMV-seronegative. The eight sequenced donors were randomly selected healthy volunteers, three men and five women. The libraries were sequenced on Illumina HiSeq 2000/2500, MiSeq or NextSeq, producing 2 x 150 bp reads. Broad study findings and their caveats: Those dominant clonotypes were again the most abundant among CD3+CD56-NKG2C+ cells in a handful of donors, at about 25-60.1%. In several donors, the dominant CD3+CD56+NKG2C+ clonotypes were among the top 10 CD8+ clonotypes and accounted for about 1.0-7.5% of CD8+ T cells. Whether the expanded NKG2C-expressing T cell clones were specific for HCMV antigens was left unclear.

Taken from the germline V gene, the CDR1 and CDR2 loops are SGHTA and FQGNSA. From the cysteine up to the phenylalanine, the CDR3 has a length of 14 residues. DNA for this receptor is not on file. Details on this clonotype: It lacks a known antigen.

This sample was sequenced with an Illumina HiSeq 2000. 5'RACE template switching, by which a universal primer site and unique molecular identifiers were added, was used to make TCR beta cDNA libraries. Priming for cDNA synthesis came from the TCR beta constant segment, and two successive PCR amplification steps followed. On the authors' methods: MIGEC was used to demultiplex reads and group the reads by UMI, and MiTCR was used to assemble and quantify clonotypes. To exclude erroneous sequences, any TCR cDNA sequence not supported by at least two reads was discarded. The tcR package was used for downstream repertoire analysis, and clonotypes were matched across fractions by CDR3 nucleotide sequence plus V segment. VDJmatch was used to annotate antigen specificity against VDJdb, with one amino acid substitution allowed in CDR3. The reads underwent TCRdb reprocessing, giving one record for each CDR3 protein sequence and no DNA. The V and J calls come from TCRdb's annotation, not from the publication. In this sample's table one finds under 500,000 distinct CDR3 sequences. Jointly, the top ten make up 7.3% of the sample.

To determine HCMV serostatus, a commercial ELISA kit was used to detect HCMV-specific IgG in serum. Ficoll density gradient centrifugation was used to isolate peripheral blood mononuclear cells from blood. The chain links TRBV7-2 with TRBJ1-3. This TCR was recovered from a woman aged 18-70 years in good health. Sequencing used blood T cells: a sorted CD56 or NKG2C T cell subset, CD4+ or CD8+ T cells, or bulk PBMC T cells (not recorded which). The CDR3 reads as follows: CASSTGPSGNTIYF.